Shown below are 15 T cell receptor beta chains from a single sample sequenced in a study of blood T cell repertoires in COVID-19. TCRdb's table, derived via immunoSEQ multiplex PCR, lists solely in-frame clones and lacks some. The data contain tens of thousands of clones, about nine tenths of them singletons. Specimen: peripheral blood. These receptors were taken from a man in his sixties with acute or convalescent COVID-19.

The J gene is TRBJ2-7, the V gene TRBV5-4; no clear D. Germline loops: CDR1 SGHNT, CDR2 YYREEE (reference sequence). The CDR3 consists of 15 residues. Trimming left V 1 base short and J 0 bases short, with 11 bases between. CDR3 sequence: CASSLITVSSYEQYF. The CDR3 DNA sequence: TGTGCCAGCAGCTTGATCACGGTGAGCTCCTACGAGCAGTACTTC.

The gene calls are TRBV5-1 and TRBJ1-2, with TRBD1 as a possible D gene (6 bases). V shed 5 bases and J shed 5 bases, with 16 bases lying between them. Germline V gene sequence: CDR1 SGHRS, CDR2 YFSETQ. The CDR3 extends over 14 amino acids. This CDR3 is CASRPAGAEYGYTF. The CDR3 region has the DNA TGCGCCAGCAGGCCGGCAGGGGCGGAGTATGGCTACACCTTC.

The chain carries TRBV6-1 and TRBJ1-5; 7 bases align to TRBD1. V trimming: 1 base; J trimming: 4 bases; junction bases outside the gene matches: 1. Germline V gene lookup returns CDR1 MNHNS and CDR2 SASEGT. This CDR3 spans 14 amino acids. The CDR3 protein is CASSEVQGNQPQHF. Written as DNA, the CDR3 is TGTGCCAGCAGTGAAGTACAGGGGAATCAGCCCCAGCATTTT.

Only one count was recorded for this clone. The V gene is TRBV29-1, the J gene TRBJ2-1; tentative D call: TRBD2 (5 bases). V gave up 3 bases and J gave up 3 bases, with 9 bases separating them. The CDR3 is 13 amino acids. Germline CDR1 and CDR2: SQVTM and ANQGSEA. In DNA, the CDR3 is TGCAGCGTTGACGGGGTCATCTACAATGAGCAGTTCTTC. Residues: CSVDGVIYNEQFF.

The gene calls are TRBV6-5 and TRBJ1-2; 10 bases line up with TRBD1. The CDR3 length is 13 residues. V gave up 8 bases and J gave up 6 bases; unmatched junction bases: 6. Germline V CDR1 and CDR2: MNHEY, SVGAGI. The CDR3 region is CASGGQGKNGYTF. Here the CDR3 DNA reads TGTGCCAGCGGGGGACAGGGGAAAAATGGCTACACCTTC.

This chain connects TRBV2 to TRBJ1-4, with TRBD1 matching over 7 bases. Germline lookup yields CDR1 SNHLY and CDR2 FYNNEI. J lost 2 bases, V lost 7 bases, and 4 bases had no gene match. CDR3 length: 14 residues. The CDR3 bases are TGTGCCAGCACAGACAGGGCCACTAATGAAAAACTGTTTTTT. This codes for CASTDRATNEKLFF.

The chain employs TRBV18 and TRBJ1-1, with 8 bases fitting TRBD1. CDR3 size: 15 residues. CDR1 and CDR2 from the germline V gene are KGHSH and LQKENI. Trimming at V came to 2 bases and at J to 0 bases, leaving 2 bases not matched to a gene. CDR3 amino acids: CASSPTGGLNTEAFF. The CDR3 DNA sequence: TGTGCCAGCTCACCAACAGGGGGTCTGAACACTGAAGCTTTCTTT.

V and J are TRBV3-1 (or the pseudogene TRBV3-2) and TRBJ2-2; 8 positions match TRBD2. This CDR3 has 16 residues. Trimming took 4 bases from V and 6 from J; bases not matched to a gene: 10. Germline V CDR1 and CDR2: LGHDT, YNNKEL (reference sequence). The CDR3 reads CASSLPTSVSPGELFF. The CDR3 bases are TGTGCCAGCAGCCTGCCGACTAGCGTTTCCCCCGGGGAGCTGTTTTTT.

The chain links TRBV5-4 to TRBJ1-1; D ambiguous. CDR1 and CDR2 from the germline V gene are SGHNT and YYREEE (reference sequence). V was pared by 1 base and J by 1 base, with 8 bases between. There are 14 residues in the CDR3. Here the CDR3 DNA reads TGTGCCAGCAGCTTGACCCAGAAGAACACTGAAGCTTTCTTT. This translates into CASSLTQKNTEAFF.

The sample holds one count of this clone. V gene TRBV4-1 combines with J gene TRBJ2-1; TRBD1 might be the D (5 bases). This CDR3 has 16 residues. V was cut by 1 base and J by 2 bases, with 12 bases left in between. Germline CDR1 reads MGHRA; CDR2 reads YSYEKL. This chain's CDR3 is CASSQAQGPTYNEQFF. As DNA, the CDR3 is TGCGCCAGCAGCCAAGCGCAGGGCCCTACCTACAATGAGCAGTTCTTC.

This chain uses TRBV10-3 with TRBJ2-2, with 7 bases aligning to TRBD1. The V segment lost 3 bases and the J segment 1 base; nucleotides outside the gene matches: 2. This CDR3 has 15 residues. The germline V gene encodes CDR1 ENHRY and CDR2 SYGVKD. The CDR3 is CAISEQGKNTGELFF. Here the CDR3 DNA reads TGTGCCATCAGTGAACAGGGGAAGAACACCGGGGAGCTGTTTTTT.

The V gene is TRBV19, the J gene TRBJ1-4, with a weak D call TRBD1 (5 bases). Germline loops: CDR1 LNHDA, CDR2 SQIVND (reference sequence). CDR3 length: 15 amino acids. With 3 bases removed from V and 8 bases from J, the gap between germline ends came to 16 bases. The CDR3 nucleotides read TGTGCCAGTAGTATGTACCCAGGGCAGGAGGAAAAACTGTTTTTT. Protein: CASSMYPGQEEKLFF.

The chain is built from TRBV13 and TRBJ1-3; no definite D call. Per germline, CDR1 PRHDT and CDR2 FYEKMQ (reference sequence). The CDR3 is 13 residues long. Trimming took 0 bases from V and 4 from J, leaving 4 bases between them. The CDR3 DNA reads TGTGCCAGCAGCTTAGGCAGGGGAAACACCATATATTTT. This codes for CASSLGRGNTIYF.

The chain links TRBV27 to TRBJ2-3; TRBD1 might be the D (6 bases). V was pared by 4 bases and J by 4 bases, with 18 bases between. This CDR3 comprises 16 residues. Germline V gene sequence: CDR1 MNHEY, CDR2 SMNVEV (reference sequence). DNA for the CDR3: TGTGCCAGCAGTTCCATCACAGGGATTGGACCAGATACGCAGTATTTT. It translates to CASSSITGIGPDTQYF.

In this sample, this clone turned up a few times. The rearrangement links TRBV11-2 to TRBJ1-6; TRBD1 might be the D (5 bases). V was clipped by 2 bases and J by 7 bases, with 12 bases between them. The CDR3 extends over 15 amino acids. Germline V gene data show CDR1 as SGHAT and CDR2 as FQNNGV. CDR3 protein: CASSLQGDRNSPLHF. Here the CDR3 DNA reads TGTGCCAGCAGCTTACAAGGGGATCGAAATTCACCCCTCCACTTT.